Below are 23 T cell receptor beta chains sequenced from a single sample in a study of cytomegalovirus exposure and HLA in healthy donors. PCR primers comprised 60 Vbeta and 13 Jbeta primers. TCRdb keeps only in-frame clones here, not all; method: immunoSEQ multiplex PCR. Here the sample spans tens of thousands of clones, around 78% being singletons. Source material: PBMCs. The receptors were gathered from a female donor in good health and CMV-seronegative.

The CDR3 is CASSPDTAYEQYF. CDR3 bases: TGTGCCAGCAGTCCGGACACAGCCTACGAGCAGTACTTC. This rearrangement joins TRBV5-4 to TRBJ2-7, with D possibly being TRBD1 (5 bases). Trimming removed 5 bases from V and 2 bases from J, with 11 bases in between. This CDR3 region has 13 residues. The V gene's germline CDR1 is SGHNT and CDR2 YYREEE (reference sequence).

This clone was counted a single time. This chain joins TRBV14 and TRBJ1-5; 7 bases map to TRBD1. J lost 2 bases, V lost 6 bases, and 7 bases had no gene match. Germline assignment: CDR1 SGHDN and CDR2 FVKESK. The CDR3 extends over 15 amino acids. The CDR3 is CASRYDRVGNQPQHF. CDR3 coding DNA: TGTGCCAGCAGGTACGACAGGGTTGGCAATCAGCCCCAGCATTTT. Combining the CDR3 with reference TRBV14 and TRBJ1-5 gives the whole variable domain EAGVTQFPSHSVIEKGQTVTLRCDPISGHDNLYWYRRVMGKEIKFLLHFVKESKQDESGMPNNRFLAERTGGTYSTLKVQPAELEDSGVYFCASRYDRVGNQPQHFGDGTRLSIL.

This clone was counted between two and nine times. The chain employs TRBV29-1 and TRBJ2-5, with D perhaps matching TRBD2 (7 bases). V lost 7 bases and J 5 bases, leaving 17 bases between the germline ends. The length of the CDR3 is 13 residues. The germline V gene encodes CDR1 SQVTM and CDR2 ANQGSEA. CDR3 sequence reads: CSGRGGQQETQYF. CDR3 in DNA: TGCAGCGGAAGGGGGGGGCAGCAGGAGACCCAGTACTTC.

V and J are TRBV19 and TRBJ2-5; no firm D call. The CDR3 has 11 residues. The V gene lost 1 base and the J gene lost 7 bases, with 4 bases spanning the gap. Germline values: CDR1 LNHDA, CDR2 SQIVND (reference sequence). The CDR3 is CASSIAGTQYF. CDR3 DNA: TGTGCCAGTAGTATAGCCGGGACCCAGTACTTC.

The chain carries TRBV5-1 and TRBJ1-2, with D possibly being TRBD1 (6 bases). The V and J ends lost 4 bases and 0 bases respectively, with 19 bases between them. The CDR3 covers 17 residues. Per the germline V gene, CDR1 is SGHRS and CDR2 is YFSETQ. The CDR3 region is CASSPNAGQGTNYGYTF. The CDR3 nucleotides read TGCGCCAGCAGCCCCAATGCTGGGCAGGGGACTAACTATGGCTACACCTTC.

This chain connects TRBV5-4 to TRBJ1-4; TRBD1 agrees at 9 bases. The CDR3 covers 13 residues. Germline assignment: CDR1 SGHNT and CDR2 YYREEE (reference sequence). The V gene end was trimmed by 4 bases and the J gene end by 7 bases; junction bases not matched to a gene: 2. The CDR3 reads CASSRDRVEKLFF. The CDR3 DNA sequence: TGTGCCAGCAGCCGGGACAGGGTTGAAAAACTGTTTTTT.

The genes are TRBV4-1 and TRBJ1-2; TRBD1 is a possible D gene (6 bases). Per the germline V gene, CDR1 is MGHRA and CDR2 is YSYEKL. The V end lost 4 bases, the J end lost 3 bases, and 18 bases lay between the germline ends. This CDR3 is built from 16 residues. The CDR3 nucleotides read TGCGCCAGCAGCCCAGAAACAGGGCACCCCTACTATGGCTACACCTTC. It is translated as CASSPETGHPYYGYTF.

The chain joins TRBV7-2 to TRBJ1-1; 7 positions match TRBD1. This CDR3 comprises 14 residues. V lost 6 bases to trimming and J lost 4 bases; unmatched junction nucleotides: 8. CDR1 and CDR2 from the germline V gene are SGHTA and FQGNSA. For the CDR3, the DNA is TGTGCCAGCAGTCCACAGGGGTTGGGCACTGAAGCTTTCTTT. Translation: CASSPQGLGTEAFF.

This chain connects TRBV6-6 to TRBJ2-1; 13 bases are shared with TRBD2. This CDR3 comprises 16 residues. Germline-derived CDR1 and CDR2 are MNHNY and SVGAGI (reference sequence). Trimming removed 7 bases from V and 6 bases from J; junction bases left unmatched: 9. The CDR3 region has the DNA TGTGCCAGCACCATAATGACTAGCGGGGGGCCCAATGAGCAGTTCTTC. This encodes CASTIMTSGGPNEQFF.

The V gene is TRBV27, the J gene TRBJ2-7, with 10 bases aligning to TRBD2. The V segment lost 8 bases and the J segment 1 base; nucleotides outside the gene matches: 8. Germline V lookup: CDR1 MNHEY, CDR2 SMNVEV (reference sequence). The CDR3 is 15 residues long. CDR3 DNA sequence: TGTGCCAGCGCCCGGGCTAGCGGGGGTTCCTACGAGCAGTACTTC. Protein sequence: CASARASGGSYEQYF.

The chain links TRBV28 to TRBJ1-4; TRBD1 matches at 9 bases. V trimming: 7 bases; J trimming: 0 bases; junction bases outside the gene matches: 12. This CDR3 spans 18 amino acids. Looked up from germline, CDR1 is MDHEN and CDR2 is SYDVKM. This chain's CDR3 is CASTPLPGQGATNEKLFF. The DNA of the CDR3 is TGTGCCAGCACCCCTTTACCGGGACAGGGAGCAACTAATGAAAAACTGTTTTTT.

The J gene is TRBJ1-3, the V gene TRBV7-8, with D tentatively TRBD1 (5 bases). Trimming stripped 4 bases from V and 0 bases from J, with 16 bases between. Per germline, CDR1 SGHVS and CDR2 FQNEAQ. This CDR3 comprises 17 residues. CDR3 in DNA: TGTGCCAGCAGCTCCTCTCCCGGACACCGCTCTGGAAACACCATATATTTT. It specifies CASSSSPGHRSGNTIYF.

The chain carries TRBV7-9 and TRBJ2-7; maybe TRBD2 (5 bases). The germline V gene encodes CDR1 SEHNR and CDR2 FQNEAQ (reference sequence). The CDR3 consists of 15 residues. Trimming removed 5 bases from V and 0 bases from J, with 14 bases in between. CDR3 region: CASSGLTGSSYEQYF. In nucleotides, the CDR3 is TGTGCCAGCAGCGGATTGACGGGGAGCTCCTACGAGCAGTACTTC.

This clone was seen more than once but under ten times. The chain uses TRBV6-1 and TRBJ2-7, with 10 bases lining up with TRBD1. The CDR3 spans 15 residues. The V gene's germline CDR1 is MNHNS and CDR2 SASEGT. V shed 6 bases and J 2 bases; nucleotides not matched to a gene: 7. CDR3 sequence reads: CASSLTGGDAYEQYF. The CDR3, as DNA: TGTGCCAGCAGCCTGACAGGGGGCGACGCCTACGAGCAGTACTTC.

The V gene is TRBV27, the J gene TRBJ1-2; D may be TRBD1 (5 bases). The CDR3 covers 15 residues. The V end lost 4 bases, the J end lost 8 bases, and 20 bases lay between the germline ends. In germline, CDR1 is MNHEY, CDR2 SMNVEV (reference sequence). The CDR3 reads CASSSRIGTAGGYTF. In DNA, the CDR3 is TGTGCCAGCAGTTCCCGTATCGGGACGGCGGGAGGCTACACCTTC.

This clone was seen a few times. V gene TRBV12-5 combines with J gene TRBJ2-3; D gene uncertain. Germline lookup yields CDR1 LGHNT and CDR2 FRNRAP. Trimming removed 3 bases from V and 6 bases from J, with 4 bases in between. The CDR3 is 11 amino acids. Here the CDR3 reads CASGLADTQYF. DNA for the CDR3: TGTGCTAGTGGTTTAGCGGATACGCAGTATTTT.

V and J are TRBV27 and TRBJ2-5; 10 bases line up with TRBD1. The assigned J gene may be wrong: the sequence end matches TRBJ2-7 better. The CDR3 is 14 amino acids. The germline V gene encodes CDR1 MNHEY and CDR2 SMNVEV (reference sequence). CDR3 bases: TGTGCCAGCAGCCCGAGGACAGGGGGGCTCGAGCAGTACTTC. This gives the protein CASSPRTGGLEQYF.

Concerning this clone itself: No conserved phenylalanine or tryptophan is present at the end of the CDR3, so a read error is the likely explanation. The V and J genes are TRBV7-3 and TRBJ1-2; TRBD1 matches at 7 bases. Germline V gene sequence: CDR1 SGHTA, CDR2 FQGTGA. The CDR3 is 13 amino acids. The J segment lost 5 bases and the V segment lost 5 bases, leaving 5 bases of the junction unmatched. The CDR3 DNA follows: TGTGCCAGCAGCCTCGGGACAGATTATGGCTACACCCTC. This codes for CASSLGTDYGYTL.

The chain combines TRBV18 with TRBJ2-5, with D possibly matching TRBD1 (6 bases). This CDR3 region has 13 residues. Deletions cut 5 bases from V and 2 bases from J, with 9 bases between. Germline loops: CDR1 KGHSH, CDR2 LQKENI. CDR3 region: CASSGDIQETQYF. CDR3 sequence (DNA): TGTGCCAGCTCAGGGGACATTCAAGAGACCCAGTACTTC.

This clone was seen only a few times. The chain combines TRBV29-1 with TRBJ1-5; D is unclear. The germline V gene encodes CDR1 SQVTM and CDR2 ANQGSEA. Between the trimmed V and J ends, which lost 6 bases and 0 bases, there was a span of 6 bases. The CDR3 extends over 12 amino acids. CDR3 sequence: CSVRDSNQPQHF. CDR3 sequence (DNA): TGCAGCGTCCGCGATAGCAATCAGCCCCAGCATTTT.

V gene TRBV5-1 combines with J gene TRBJ2-3; 9 bases are a match to TRBD1. Trimming at V came to 0 bases and at J to 2 bases, leaving 1 base not matched to a gene. Germline V gene data show CDR1 as SGHRS and CDR2 as YFSETQ. This CDR3 region has 15 residues. The CDR3 here is CASSLDRGHTDTQYF. CDR3 DNA sequence: TGCGCCAGCAGCTTGGACAGGGGGCACACAGATACGCAGTATTTT.

The chain employs TRBV29-1 and TRBJ1-4; D might be TRBD1 (5 bases). The ends were cut back, 8 bases at V and 6 bases at J, with 13 bases in the middle. This CDR3 spans 12 amino acids. CDR1 is SQVTM and CDR2 is ANQGSEA in the germline V gene. This CDR3 is CSFLGLYEKLFF. In DNA form, the CDR3 reads TGCAGCTTTTTGGGGCTTTATGAAAAACTGTTTTTT.

V is TRBV27 and J is TRBJ1-6; 7 bases map to TRBD1. Germline V gives CDR1 MNHEY, CDR2 SMNVEV (reference sequence). V lost 8 bases, J lost 1 base, and 5 bases stayed unmatched. The CDR3 length is 15 residues. The CDR3 sequence is CASATGQSYNSPLHF. The DNA of the CDR3 is TGTGCCAGCGCAACGGGACAGTCCTATAATTCACCCCTCCACTTT.